The rows below give T cell receptor beta chains drawn from one sample of a study of glioma-infiltrating T cells after dendritic cell vaccination. Profiling relied on immunoSEQ multiplex PCR, and the TCRdb table lists in-frame clones only, not all of them. The sample has around 78,000 clones, 80% to 90% seen once. Sample: blood, taken after dendritic cell vaccination. Receptors originate from a human donor with glioblastoma. Each CDR3 is given with its conserved first and last residue. The D gene is left open where the match is weak. Clone sizes are given selectively: once, few, many, or a class where the clone is expanded.

TRBJ1-1 | . | TRBV18 | . | TGTGCCAGCTCTCCACAAGGGGGTAGGGTAACTGAAGCTTTCTTT | CASSPQGGRVTEAFF
TRBJ2-1 | . | TRBV2 | . | TGTGCCAGCAGGGGAACGACAGGAACCTACAATGAGCAGTTCTTC | CASRGTTGTYNEQFF
TRBJ1-1 | TRBD1 | TRBV5-4 | . | TGTGCCAGCAGCCAGAGTCGACAGGGAATGGCCGCTTTCTTT | CASSQSRQGMAAFF
TRBJ2-3 | . | TRBV4-3 | . | TGCGCCAGCTCATCGGGGAGCACAGATACGCAGTATTTT | CASSSGSTDTQYF
TRBJ2-7 | TRBD1 | TRBV2 | . | TGTGCCAGCAGTAAGACAGGGGTTGGCGAGCAGTACTTC | CASSKTGVGEQYF
TRBJ1-5 | TRBD1 | TRBV18 | . | TGTGCCAGCTCACCTGGTATAGGACAGGGCAATCAGCCCCAGCATTTT | CASSPGIGQGNQPQHF
TRBJ2-1 | TRBD1 | TRBV10-2 | . | TGCGCCAGTAGACAGGGGGCCTACAATGAGCAGTTCTTC | CASRQGAYNEQFF
TRBJ2-7 | TRBD2 | TRBV5-1 | . | TGCGCCAGCAGCTTGTCCCTAGCGGATTTCCATCAGTACTTC | CASSLSLADFHQYF
TRBJ1-2 | TRBD1 | TRBV19 | few | TGTGCCAGTAGTTTTCCGGGACAGGGGAACTATGGCTACACCTTC | CASSFPGQGNYGYTF
TRBJ2-5 | TRBD1 | TRBV6-5 | . | TGTGCCAGCAGTTACTCCTACAGGGGGCGAATGGAGACCCAGTACTTC | CASSYSYRGRMETQYF
TRBJ2-3 | TRBD2 | TRBV14 | . | TGTGCCAGCAGCGGGGACTACCCTACGGATACGCAGTATTTT | CASSGDYPTDTQYF
TRBJ2-7 | . | TRBV18 | . | TGTGCCAGCTCAGAGTCAGGGGCTCGTTATTGGGAGCAGTACTTC | CASSESGARYWEQYF
TRBJ2-7 | . | TRBV15 | . | TGTGCCACCAGCAGCGGGCCAGAGGGCTACGAGCAGTACTTC | CATSSGPEGYEQYF
TRBJ1-1 | . | TRBV7-9 | . | TGTGCCAGCAGCTTAAACAGGGCGAACACTGAAGCTTTCTTT | CASSLNRANTEAFF
TRBJ2-6 | TRBD1 | TRBV6-5 | . | TGTGCCAGCAGTAACAGGGGTAGGGCCAACGTCCTGACTTTC | CASSNRGRANVLTF
TRBJ2-1 | TRBD1 | TRBV2 | . | TGTGCCAGCAAGGACAGGGTAGTGGACAATGAGCAGTTCTTC | CASKDRVVDNEQFF
TRBJ2-7 | . | TRBV5-1 | . | TGCGCCAGCAGCTTGGGAGGGGGGGAGTCCTACGAGCAGTACTTC | CASSLGGGESYEQYF
TRBJ1-1 | . | TRBV5-4 | . | TGTGCCAGCAGCTTGGAAGGGGTTAACACTGAAGCTTTCTTT | CASSLEGVNTEAFF
TRBJ1-6 | . | TRBV5-1 | . | TGCGCCAGCAGCGCAGGGACTGGGAATTCACCCCTCCACTTT | CASSAGTGNSPLHF
TRBJ2-5 | . | TRBV5-1 | . | TGCGCCAGCAGGCCCGGACAGCAAGAGACCCAGTACTTC | CASRPGQQETQYF
TRBJ2-3 | TRBD2 | TRBV9 | . | TGTGCCAGCAGCGTGAGCGGGGGGCACACAGATACGCAGTATTTT | CASSVSGGHTDTQYF
TRBJ1-2 | . | TRBV10-3 | few | TGTGCCACCACCTGGGGGGAGGGGCGAGACTATGGCTACACCTTC | CATTWGEGRDYGYTF